These T cell receptor beta chains were read from a single sample in a study of CXCR3-negative and CXCR3-positive naive CD8 T cells. TCRdb reprocessed the 5' RACE reads; each CDR3 protein has one entry and no DNA is given. The sample totals 3,000 to 4,000 distinct CDR3 sequences. The sequencing sample was made of naive CXCR3- CD8+ T cells from blood. These receptors came from a human donor in good health. Some clones in this sample may be carry-over from other donors' samples. Each CDR3 is given with its conserved first and last residue. A clone size is listed for some rows: how often the clone was seen (once, few, many), or a class if it is expanded.

size,J,V,CDR3
medium-sized,TRBJ1-1,TRBV27,CASSLVGPNTEAFF
NA,TRBJ2-1,TRBV19,CATSIATSGTYNEQFF
NA,TRBJ2-1,TRBV5-6,CASSLRDLPAEQFF
NA,TRBJ1-2,TRBV30,CAWTPTNGYTF
NA,TRBJ1-1,TRBV7-2,CASSFIRDRDPEAFF
medium-sized,TRBJ2-1,TRBV3-1,CASSPGLGYNEQFF
medium-sized,TRBJ2-5,TRBV21-1,CASSSTKRETQYF
medium-sized,TRBJ2-5,TRBV7-2,CASSPLVQETQYF
NA,TRBJ2-7,TRBV7-8,CASSTADSPYEQYF
NA,TRBJ1-6,TRBV9,CASSHRDSYNSPLHF
medium-sized,TRBJ1-1,TRBV7-8,CASSSTGFNTEAFF
medium-sized,TRBJ2-1,TRBV20-1,CSARDLRSEINEQFF
NA,TRBJ1-3,TRBV29-1,CSVVGCELSGNTISF
medium-sized,TRBJ2-5,TRBV3-1,CASSVLAEYQETQYF
medium-sized,TRBJ2-5,TRBV6-5,CASSYSNLAAQETQYF
medium-sized,TRBJ2-2,TRBV29-1,CSVEKEGRTPGELFF
medium-sized,TRBJ1-1,TRBV29-1,CSVGGSMNTEAFF